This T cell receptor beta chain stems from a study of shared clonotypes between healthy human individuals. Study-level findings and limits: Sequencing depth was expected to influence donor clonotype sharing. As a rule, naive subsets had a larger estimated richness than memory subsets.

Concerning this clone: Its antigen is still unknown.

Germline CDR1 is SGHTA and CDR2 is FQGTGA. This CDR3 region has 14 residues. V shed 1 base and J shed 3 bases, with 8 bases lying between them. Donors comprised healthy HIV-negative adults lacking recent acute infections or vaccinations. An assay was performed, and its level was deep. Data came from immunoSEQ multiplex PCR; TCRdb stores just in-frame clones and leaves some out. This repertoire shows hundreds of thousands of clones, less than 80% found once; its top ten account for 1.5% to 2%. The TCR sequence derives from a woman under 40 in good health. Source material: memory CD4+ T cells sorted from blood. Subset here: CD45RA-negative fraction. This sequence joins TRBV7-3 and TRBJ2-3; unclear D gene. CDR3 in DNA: TGTGCCAGCAGCTTAATGGCAGCGACAGATACGCAGTATTTT. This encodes CASSLMAATDTQYF.